This is a list of T cell receptor beta chains from one sample in a study of T-cell memory formation after mild COVID-19. MiXCR, applied by TCRdb to the 5' RACE reads, yields one record per CDR3 protein. The sample yields around 340,000 distinct CDR3 sequences, more than 15% seen once. Sequencing was performed on PBMCs or a T cell subset sorted from them (not recorded which). These receptors were taken from a man younger than 35 who had mild COVID-19 (a few samples of this study predate the infection). Cell type and time point are not known. Both conserved end residues are part of each CDR3. Fields, in order: clone size, V gene, D gene, J gene, CDR3 DNA, CDR3 protein. The D gene is left open where the match is weak. Not all rows give a size; the values are once, few, many and, for expanded clones, a class.

>-|TRBV7-2|-|TRBJ1-2
TGTGCCAGCAGGGGACTCCAGGGCCCGTATGGCTACACCTTC
CASRGLQGPYGYTF
>-|TRBV4-3|-|TRBJ1-1
TGCGCCAGCAGCCAAGATTATGGCAGTGAAGCTTTCTTT
CASSQDYGSEAFF
>many|TRBV5-4|-|TRBJ2-3
TGTGCCAGCAGCCTTCCATTGGATACGCAGTATTTT
CASSLPLDTQYF
>-|TRBV6-5|-|TRBJ1-1
TGTGCCAGCAGATCAGGGGAGGGGAGCACTGAAGCTTTCTTT
CASRSGEGSTEAFF
>many|TRBV6-2/TRBV6-3|-|TRBJ2-2
TGTGCCAGCCGGTACCATGAGAACACCGGGGAGCTGTTTTTT
CASRYHENTGELFF
>-|TRBV12-3/TRBV12-4|TRBD2|TRBJ2-3
TGTGCCAGCAGTTTGAATCTACGGGGGGGCGCAGATACGCAGTATTTT
CASSLNLRGGADTQYF
>-|TRBV5-1|TRBD2|TRBJ2-5
TGCGCCAGCAGCTCCCAGGGACTAAGAGAGACCCAGTACTTC
CASSSQGLRETQYF
>once|TRBV6-5|-|TRBJ2-1
TGTGCCAGCAGTGGTCGCAATGAGCAGTTCTTC
CASSGRNEQFF
>-|TRBV28|-|TRBJ2-5
TGTGCCAGCAGTTTAATGGGCAGTCAAGAGACCCAGTACTTC
CASSLMGSQETQYF
>few|TRBV12-3/TRBV12-4|-|TRBJ1-2
TGTGCCAGCAGATGGACAGCCGACTATGGCTACACCTTC
CASRWTADYGYTF
>many|TRBV15|TRBD2|TRBJ2-4
TGTGCCACCCGACTTCTCCCTAGCGGGGGGAAAAACATTCAGTACTTC
CATRLLPSGGKNIQYF
>-|TRBV4-2|-|TRBJ1-4
TGTGCCAGCAGCCAAGATGGGAACTGGCAGGGAGAAAAACTGTTTTTT
CASSQDGNWQGEKLFF
>few|TRBV29-1|-|TRBJ1-1
TGCAGCGTCAAAGTGGGGATGAATACTGAAGCTTTCTTT
CSVKVGMNTEAFF
>-|TRBV7-9|TRBD1|TRBJ2-6
TGTGCCAGCAGCCCACGGGACAGGTACTCTGGGGCCAACGTCCTGACTTTC
CASSPRDRYSGANVLTF
>-|TRBV3-1|-|TRBJ1-2
TGTGCCAGCAGCCAAGTGGCCTATGGCTACACCTTC
CASSQVAYGYTF
>few|TRBV10-3|TRBD2|TRBJ2-1
TGTGCCATCCATAGCGGGGGGGACAATGAGCAGTTCTTC
CAIHSGGDNEQFF
>-|TRBV6-2/TRBV6-3|TRBD2|TRBJ2-7
TGTGCCAGCGCGGGGGGCCGAACCTACGAGCAGTACTTC
CASAGGRTYEQYF
>many|TRBV5-6|-|TRBJ2-3
TGTGCCAGCAGCTTGGTGTCAGGGGAAGAAGGATTT
CASSLVSGEEGF
>-|TRBV3-1|TRBD2|TRBJ2-1
TGTGCCAGCAGCCAAAGGACTAGCGGTCTAAAAAATGAGCAGTTCTTC
CASSQRTSGLKNEQFF
>few|TRBV7-2|TRBD2|TRBJ2-1
TGTGCCAGCAGCTTAGGGCCAGCGGGGAGGATTAATGAGCAGTTCTTC
CASSLGPAGRINEQFF
>many|TRBV29-1|-|TRBJ2-2
TGCAGCGTTGGCCAGCCATCGAACACCGGGGAGCTGTTTTTT
CSVGQPSNTGELFF
>-|TRBV7-2|-|TRBJ2-1
TGTGCCAGCAGCCAACCCCTGGGAGTCAATGAGCAGTTCTTC
CASSQPLGVNEQFF
>-|TRBV12-3/TRBV12-4|TRBD1|TRBJ1-5
TGTGCCAGCAGTTCGGACAGGGTCATCCCCCAGCATTTT
CASSSDRVIPQHF
>-|TRBV6-5|TRBD1|TRBJ2-5
TGTGCCAGCAGAACCGACAGGGGTTATCAAGAGACCCAGTACTTC
CASRTDRGYQETQYF
>few|TRBV9|-|TRBJ1-3
TGTGCCAGCAGCGTAGACCCCGGAAACACCATATATTTT
CASSVDPGNTIYF
>-|TRBV19|-|TRBJ2-2
TGTGCCAGCGAACAGGGTATCTTAACCGGGGAGCTGTTTTTT
CASEQGILTGELFF
>-|TRBV2|TRBD2|TRBJ2-3
TGTGCCAGCAGGGGAATGGGGACTACCACAGATACGCAGTATTTT
CASRGMGTTTDTQYF
>few|TRBV19|TRBD2|TRBJ2-1
TGTGCCAGTAGTGGCGGGACTAGCGCCAACAATGAGCAGTTCTTC
CASSGGTSANNEQFF
>-|TRBV7-2|-|TRBJ2-3
TGTGCCAGCAGCTTAAACCCCCAGAGCACAGATACGCAGTATTTT
CASSLNPQSTDTQYF
>-|TRBV20-1|-|TRBJ2-1
TGCAGTGCTGGGGGGCTAGCCGGCACCTACAATGAGCAGTTCTTC
CSAGGLAGTYNEQFF
>many|TRBV6-2/TRBV6-3|TRBD2|TRBJ2-7
TGTGCCAGCACCCACCCCGGGGGGGACTACGAGCAGTACTTC
CASTHPGGDYEQYF
>-|TRBV4-3|-|TRBJ2-7
TGCGCCAGCAGCCAAGATTCCGGCACAGCCGTCGAGCAGTACTTC
CASSQDSGTAVEQYF
>many|TRBV6-6|-|TRBJ1-6
TGTGCCAGCAGTCCAACAGGTACCCTCCACTTT
CASSPTGTLHF
>many|TRBV7-9|-|TRBJ2-7
TGTGCCAGCAGCTCTGCCGCAGGGGCTCTCTTCTACGAGCAGTACTTC
CASSSAAGALFYEQYF
>few|TRBV2|TRBD2|TRBJ2-3
TGTGCCAGCAGTGGTGGGACTAGCGGGGGAGATACGCAGTATTTT
CASSGGTSGGDTQYF
>-|TRBV20-1|-|TRBJ1-1
TGCAGTGCTAGGTCCGCCGGGGAAGCTTTCTTT
CSARSAGEAFF
>few|TRBV7-3|-|TRBJ1-6
TGTGCCAGCAGCCGTGGACAGATAAATTCACCCCTCCACTTT
CASSRGQINSPLHF